This T cell receptor (beta chain) originates from a study of cytomegalovirus exposure and HLA in healthy donors. V dropped 3 bases and J dropped 8 bases, with 25 bases sitting between them. The CDR3 covers 17 residues. CDR1 and CDR2 (germline): SGHTS, YDEGEE. As for this clone: Its specificity is unknown.

The study ran its PCR with 60 Vbeta and 13 Jbeta primers. The table came from immunoSEQ multiplex PCR; TCRdb's copy has only in-frame clones and leaves some out. Of approximately 150,000 clones in the sample, 70% to 85% were seen once. Study-level findings and limits: Exclusion applied to some V segments, including TRBV6-2 and TRBV6-3, as they were indistinguishable. A later analysis appeared to link common viral pathogens to several of the most significant clusters. Follow-up analysis later connected one missense variant in DCLRE1C with trimming of TCR beta V- and J-genes. An assumption of roughly uniform sequencing depth across donors underlay the presence/absence analyses.

The sequence was obtained from a man aged 35-49 years in good health and CMV-seronegative. Sequencing was carried out using PBMCs. The V and J genes are TRBV5-8 and TRBJ2-3; D may be TRBD2 (5 bases). CDR3 sequence: CASSSPRGLIDGGTQYF. CDR3 coding DNA: TGTGCCAGCAGCTCCCCTCGCGGGCTAATCGATGGAGGTACGCAGTATTTT.